This entry is about one TCR beta chain. The CDR3 sequence is 16 residues long. CDR1 is MNHEY and CDR2 is SVGEGT in the germline V gene. The ends lost 5 bases at V and 4 bases at J; junction bases unmatched: 12. TCRdb ran MiXCR on the RT-PCR reads and lists one entry per CDR3 protein. This table holds about 680,000 distinct CDR3 sequences, 13% to 15% found once. This TCR derives from a female donor in good health, serving as a healthy control. The genes are TRBV6-2 or TRBV6-3 and TRBJ2-7; 9 positions match TRBD1. What was sequenced was memory CD4+ T cells from blood. Here the CDR3 DNA reads TGTGCCAGCAGTCGGCGACCGGGACAGGGTATTTACGAGCAGTACTTC. Protein sequence: CASSRRPGQGIYEQYF.